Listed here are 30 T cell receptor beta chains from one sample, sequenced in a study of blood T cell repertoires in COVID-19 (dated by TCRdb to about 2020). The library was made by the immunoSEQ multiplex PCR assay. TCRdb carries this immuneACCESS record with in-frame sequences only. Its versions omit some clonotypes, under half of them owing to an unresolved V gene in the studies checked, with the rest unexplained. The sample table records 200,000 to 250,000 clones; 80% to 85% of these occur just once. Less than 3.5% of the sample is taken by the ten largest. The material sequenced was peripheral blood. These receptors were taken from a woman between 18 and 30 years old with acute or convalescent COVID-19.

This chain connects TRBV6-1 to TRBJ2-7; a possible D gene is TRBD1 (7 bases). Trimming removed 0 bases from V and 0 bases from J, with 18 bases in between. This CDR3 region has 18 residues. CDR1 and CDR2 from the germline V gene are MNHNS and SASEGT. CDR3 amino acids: CASSEAAQGGIISYEQYF. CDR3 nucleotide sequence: TGTGCCAGCAGTGAAGCGGCCCAGGGGGGCATAATCTCCTACGAGCAGTACTTC.

The CDR3 DNA follows: TGTGCCAGCAGCTTTCTGGGACAGGGGGAACGGCAGTACTTC. Its protein is CASSFLGQGERQYF. V is TRBV27 and J is TRBJ2-7; 11 bases are a match to TRBD1. The CDR3 is 14 residues long. J lost 9 bases, V lost 6 bases, and 10 bases had no gene match. The germline V gene has CDR1 MNHEY and CDR2 SMNVEV (reference sequence).

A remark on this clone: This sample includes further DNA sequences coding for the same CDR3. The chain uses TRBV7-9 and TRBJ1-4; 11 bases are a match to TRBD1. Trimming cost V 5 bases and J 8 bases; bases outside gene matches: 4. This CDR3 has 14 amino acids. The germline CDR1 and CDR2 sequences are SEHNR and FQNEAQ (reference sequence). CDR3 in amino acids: CASSLGTGGEKLFF. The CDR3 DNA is TGTGCCAGCAGCCTCGGGACAGGGGGGGAAAAACTGTTTTTT. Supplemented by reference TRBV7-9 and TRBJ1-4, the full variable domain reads DTGVSQNPRHKITKRGQNVTFRCDPISEHNRLYWYRQTLGQGPEFLTYFQNEAQLEKSRLLSDRFSAERPKGSFSTLEIQRTEQGDSAMYLCASSLGTGGEKLFFGSGTQLSVL.

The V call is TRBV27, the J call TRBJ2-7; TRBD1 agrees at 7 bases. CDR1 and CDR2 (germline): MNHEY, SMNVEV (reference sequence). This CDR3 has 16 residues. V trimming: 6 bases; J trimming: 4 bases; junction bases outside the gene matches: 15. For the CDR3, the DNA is TGTGCCAGCAGGACCGTGACTCGGGACAGAGATTACGAGCAGTACTTC. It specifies CASRTVTRDRDYEQYF.

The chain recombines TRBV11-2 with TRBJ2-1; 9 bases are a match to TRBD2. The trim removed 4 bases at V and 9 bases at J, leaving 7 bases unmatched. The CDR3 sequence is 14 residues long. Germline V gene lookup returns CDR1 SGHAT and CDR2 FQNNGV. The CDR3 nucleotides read TGTGCCAGCAGCTCCCGAATAGCGGGAGTTGAGCAGTTCTTC. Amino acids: CASSSRIAGVEQFF.

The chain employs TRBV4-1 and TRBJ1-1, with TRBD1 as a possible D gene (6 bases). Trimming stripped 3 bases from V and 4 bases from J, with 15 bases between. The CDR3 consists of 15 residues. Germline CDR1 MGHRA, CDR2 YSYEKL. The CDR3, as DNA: TGCGCCAGCAGCCAGGGTACAGGGTTGGTCACTGAAGCTTTCTTT. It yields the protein CASSQGTGLVTEAFF.

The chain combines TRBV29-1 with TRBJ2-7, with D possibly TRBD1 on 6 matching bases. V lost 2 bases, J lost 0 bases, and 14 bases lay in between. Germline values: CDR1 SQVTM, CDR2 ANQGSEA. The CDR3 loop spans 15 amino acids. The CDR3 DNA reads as TGCAGCGTTGAATCTCTCGGGACACTCTCCTACGAGCAGTACTTC. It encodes CSVESLGTLSYEQYF.

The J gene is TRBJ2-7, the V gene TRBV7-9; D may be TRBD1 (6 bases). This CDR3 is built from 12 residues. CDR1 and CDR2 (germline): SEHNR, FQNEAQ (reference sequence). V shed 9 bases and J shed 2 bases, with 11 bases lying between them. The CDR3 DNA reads TGTGCCAGTGCAGGGGAGACCTACGAGCAGTACTTC. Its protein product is CASAGETYEQYF.

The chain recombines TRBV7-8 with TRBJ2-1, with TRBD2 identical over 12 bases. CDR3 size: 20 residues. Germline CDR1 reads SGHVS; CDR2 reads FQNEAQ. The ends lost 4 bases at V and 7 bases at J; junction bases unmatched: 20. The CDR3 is CASSSPPGLAGIKGENEQFF. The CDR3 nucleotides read TGTGCCAGCAGCTCCCCCCCGGGACTAGCGGGTATCAAGGGAGAGAATGAGCAGTTCTTC. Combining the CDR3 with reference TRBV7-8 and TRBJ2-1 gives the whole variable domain GAGVSQSPRYKVAKRGQDVALRCDPISGHVSLFWYQQALGQGPEFLTYFQNEAQLDKSGLPSDRFFAERPEGSVSTLKIQRTQQEDSAVYLCASSSPPGLAGIKGENEQFFGPGTRLTVL.

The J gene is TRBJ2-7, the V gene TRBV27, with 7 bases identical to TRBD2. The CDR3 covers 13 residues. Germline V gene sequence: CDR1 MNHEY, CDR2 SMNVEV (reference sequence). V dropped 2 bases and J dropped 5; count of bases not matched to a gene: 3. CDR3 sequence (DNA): TGTGCCAGCAGTTTAGGGAGGGTCCACGAGCAGTACTTC. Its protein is CASSLGRVHEQYF.

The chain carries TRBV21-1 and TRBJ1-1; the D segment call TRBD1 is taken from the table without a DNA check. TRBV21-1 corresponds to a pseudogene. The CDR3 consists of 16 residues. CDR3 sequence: CASRPLGLEMNTEAFF. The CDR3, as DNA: TGTGCCAGCCGCCCCCTGGGGCTCGAGATGAACACTGAAGCTTTCTTT.

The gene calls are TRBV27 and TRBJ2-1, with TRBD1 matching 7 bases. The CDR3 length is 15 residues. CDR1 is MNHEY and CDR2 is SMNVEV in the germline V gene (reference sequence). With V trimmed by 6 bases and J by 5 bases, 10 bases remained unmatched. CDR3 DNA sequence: TGTGCCAGCAGCCCCTTGGGACAGCTTGACAATGAGCAGTTCTTC. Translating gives CASSPLGQLDNEQFF.

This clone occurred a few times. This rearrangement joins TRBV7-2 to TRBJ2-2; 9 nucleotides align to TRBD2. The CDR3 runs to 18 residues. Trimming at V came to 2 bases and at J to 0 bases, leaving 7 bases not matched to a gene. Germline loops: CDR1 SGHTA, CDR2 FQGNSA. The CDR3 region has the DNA TGTGCCAGCAGCTTACTACTAGCGGGTAGCGCGAACACCGGGGAGCTGTTTTTT. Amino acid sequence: CASSLLLAGSANTGELFF. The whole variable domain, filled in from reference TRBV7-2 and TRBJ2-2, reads GAGVSQSPSNKVTEKGKDVELRCDPISGHTALYWYRQSLGQGLEFLIYFQGNSAPDKSGLPSDRFSAERTGGSVSTLTIQRTQQEDSAVYLCASSLLLAGSANTGELFFGEGSRLTVL.

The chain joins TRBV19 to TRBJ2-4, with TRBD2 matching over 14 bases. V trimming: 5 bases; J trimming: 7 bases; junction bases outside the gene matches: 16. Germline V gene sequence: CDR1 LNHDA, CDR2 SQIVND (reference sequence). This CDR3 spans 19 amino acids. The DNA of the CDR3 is TGTGCCAGTAGTCAGGGACTAGCGGGAGTCGTTTTGAGTTGGAACATTCAGTACTTC. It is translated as CASSQGLAGVVLSWNIQYF.

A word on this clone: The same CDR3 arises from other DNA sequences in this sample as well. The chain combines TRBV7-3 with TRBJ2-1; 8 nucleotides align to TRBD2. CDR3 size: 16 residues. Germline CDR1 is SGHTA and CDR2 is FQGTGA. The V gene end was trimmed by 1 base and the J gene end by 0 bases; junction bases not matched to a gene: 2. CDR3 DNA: TGTGCCAGCAGCTTAAACAGCGGGAGCTCCTACAATGAGCAGTTCTTC. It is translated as CASSLNSGSSYNEQFF.

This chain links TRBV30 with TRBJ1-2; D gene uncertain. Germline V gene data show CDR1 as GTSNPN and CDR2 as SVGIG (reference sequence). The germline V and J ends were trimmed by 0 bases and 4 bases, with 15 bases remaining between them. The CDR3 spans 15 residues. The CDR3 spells CAWSVNQEGTYGYTF. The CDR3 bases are TGTGCCTGGAGTGTTAATCAGGAGGGAACCTATGGCTACACCTTC.

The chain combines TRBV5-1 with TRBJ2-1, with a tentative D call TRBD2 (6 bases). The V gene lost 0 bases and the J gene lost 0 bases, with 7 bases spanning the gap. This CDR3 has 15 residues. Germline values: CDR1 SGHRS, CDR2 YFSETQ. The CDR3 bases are TGCGCCAGCAGCTTGGACGGGAGCTCCTACAATGAGCAGTTCTTC. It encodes CASSLDGSSYNEQFF.

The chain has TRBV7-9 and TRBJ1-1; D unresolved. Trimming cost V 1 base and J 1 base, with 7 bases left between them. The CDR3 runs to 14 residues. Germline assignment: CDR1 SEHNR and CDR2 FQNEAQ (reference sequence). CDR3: CASSLGRENTEAFF. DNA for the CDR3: TGTGCCAGCAGCTTAGGCCGGGAGAACACTGAAGCTTTCTTT.

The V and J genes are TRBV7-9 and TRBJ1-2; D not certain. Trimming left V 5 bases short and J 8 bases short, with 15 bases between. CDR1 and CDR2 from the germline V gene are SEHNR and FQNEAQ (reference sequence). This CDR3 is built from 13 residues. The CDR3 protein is CASSDGGDWGYTF. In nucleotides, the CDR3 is TGTGCCAGCAGCGACGGTGGAGACTGGGGCTACACCTTC.

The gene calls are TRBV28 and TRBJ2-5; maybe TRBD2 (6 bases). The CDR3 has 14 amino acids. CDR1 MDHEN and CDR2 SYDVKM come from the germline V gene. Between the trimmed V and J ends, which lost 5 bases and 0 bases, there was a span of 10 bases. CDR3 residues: CASSPRRDQETQYF. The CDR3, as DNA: TGTGCCAGCAGTCCCCGGAGGGACCAAGAGACCCAGTACTTC.

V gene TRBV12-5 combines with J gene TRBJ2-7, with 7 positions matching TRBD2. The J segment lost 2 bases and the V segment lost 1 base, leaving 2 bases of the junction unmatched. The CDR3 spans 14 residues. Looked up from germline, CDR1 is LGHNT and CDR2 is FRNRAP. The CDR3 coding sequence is TGTGCTAGTGGTTTGGCTAGCGGTACCTACGAGCAGTACTTC. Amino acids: CASGLASGTYEQYF. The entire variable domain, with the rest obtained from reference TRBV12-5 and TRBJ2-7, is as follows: DARVTQTPRHKVTEMGQEVTMRCQPILGHNTVFWYRQTMMQGLELLAYFRNRAPLDDSGMPKDRFSAEMPDATLATLKIQPSEPRDSAVYFCASGLASGTYEQYFGPGTRLTVT.

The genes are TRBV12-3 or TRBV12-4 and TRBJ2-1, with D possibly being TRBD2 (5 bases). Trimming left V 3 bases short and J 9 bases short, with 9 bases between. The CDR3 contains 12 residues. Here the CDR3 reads CASSFMRAEQFF. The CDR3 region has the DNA TGTGCCAGCAGTTTTATGAGGGCTGAGCAGTTCTTC.

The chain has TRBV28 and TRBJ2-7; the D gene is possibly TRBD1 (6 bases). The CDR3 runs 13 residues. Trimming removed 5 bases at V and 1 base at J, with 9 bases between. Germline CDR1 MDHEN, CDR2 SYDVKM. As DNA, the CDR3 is TGTGCCAGCAGTCCCGGACAGTCCTACGAGCAGTACTTC. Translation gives CASSPGQSYEQYF. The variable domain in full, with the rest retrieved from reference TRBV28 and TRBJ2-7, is DVKVTQSSRYLVKRTGEKVFLECVQDMDHENMFWYRQDPGLGLRLIYFSYDVKMKEKGDIPEGYSVSREKKERFSLILESASTNQTSMYLCASSPGQSYEQYFGPGTRLTVT.

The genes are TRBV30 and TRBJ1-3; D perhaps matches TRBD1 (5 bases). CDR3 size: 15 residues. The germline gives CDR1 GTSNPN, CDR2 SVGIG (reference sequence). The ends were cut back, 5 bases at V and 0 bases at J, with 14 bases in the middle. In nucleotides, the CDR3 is TGTGCCTGGGGCCCAGACAGATACTCTGGAAACACCATATATTTT. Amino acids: CAWGPDRYSGNTIYF.

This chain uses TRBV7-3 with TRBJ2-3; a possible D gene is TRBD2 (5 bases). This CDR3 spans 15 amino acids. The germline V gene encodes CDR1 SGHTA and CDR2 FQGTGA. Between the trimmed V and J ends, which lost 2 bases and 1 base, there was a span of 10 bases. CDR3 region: CASSLFGAGTDTQYF. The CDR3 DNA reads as TGTGCCAGCAGCTTATTTGGAGCGGGCACAGATACGCAGTATTTT.

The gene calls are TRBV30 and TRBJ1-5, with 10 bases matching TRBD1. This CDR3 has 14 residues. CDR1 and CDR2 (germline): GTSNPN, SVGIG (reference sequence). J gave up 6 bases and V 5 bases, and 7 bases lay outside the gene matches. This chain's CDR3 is CAWGDRGRGQPQHF. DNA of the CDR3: TGTGCCTGGGGGGACAGGGGAAGAGGTCAGCCCCAGCATTTT.

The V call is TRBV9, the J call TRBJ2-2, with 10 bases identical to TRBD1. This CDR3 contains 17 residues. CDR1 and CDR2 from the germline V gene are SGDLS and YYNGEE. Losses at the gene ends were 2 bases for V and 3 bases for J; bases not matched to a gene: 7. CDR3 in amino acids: CASSVTETGGDTGELFF. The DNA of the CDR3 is TGTGCCAGCAGCGTTACAGAGACAGGGGGCGACACCGGGGAGCTGTTTTTT. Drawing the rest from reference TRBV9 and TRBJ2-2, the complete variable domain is DSGVTQTPKHLITATGQRVTLRCSPRSGDLSVYWYQQSLDQGLQFLIQYYNGEERAKGNILERFSAQQFPDLHSELNLSSLELGDSALYFCASSVTETGGDTGELFFGEGSRLTVL.

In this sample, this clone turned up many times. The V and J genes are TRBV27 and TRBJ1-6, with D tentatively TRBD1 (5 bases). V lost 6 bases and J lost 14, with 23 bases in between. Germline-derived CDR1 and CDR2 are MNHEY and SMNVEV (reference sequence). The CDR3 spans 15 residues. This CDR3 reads CASRAGDGGVSSLHF. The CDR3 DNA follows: TGTGCCAGCAGGGCTGGGGACGGAGGGGTTTCTTCCCTCCACTTT.

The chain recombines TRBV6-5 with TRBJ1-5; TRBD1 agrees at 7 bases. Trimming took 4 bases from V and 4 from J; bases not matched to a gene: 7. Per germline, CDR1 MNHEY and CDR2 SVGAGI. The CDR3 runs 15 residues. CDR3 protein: CASSSRDSPNQPQHF. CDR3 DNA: TGTGCCAGCAGTTCCCGGGACAGCCCTAATCAGCCCCAGCATTTT.

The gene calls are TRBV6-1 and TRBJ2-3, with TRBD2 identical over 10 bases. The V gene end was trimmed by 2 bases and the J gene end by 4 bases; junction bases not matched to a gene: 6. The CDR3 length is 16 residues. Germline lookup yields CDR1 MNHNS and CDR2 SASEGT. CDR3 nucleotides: TGTGCCAGCAGTGAATTAGCGGGAGGCTGGGCAGATACGCAGTATTTT. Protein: CASSELAGGWADTQYF.